The 32 T cell receptor beta chains below were found in one sample sequenced in a study of cytomegalovirus exposure and HLA in healthy donors. The PCR ran on 60 Vbeta and 13 Jbeta primers. Measured with immunoSEQ multiplex PCR; TCRdb has only the in-frame clones, and not every one. The table lists some 180,000 clones, about 86% of them singletons. The specimen was PBMCs. The receptors originated from a man between 40 and 49 years old in good health and CMV-seropositive.

The table lists this clone with a few counts. The gene calls are TRBV10-1 and TRBJ2-7; 11 bases agree with TRBD2. The CDR3 has 16 residues. The germline CDR1 and CDR2 sequences are WNHNN and SYGVQD (reference sequence). Losses at the gene ends were 10 bases for V and 2 bases for J; bases not matched to a gene: 13. Here the CDR3 DNA reads TGCGCCACCCCTCCTTGGGGGACTAGCGGCACCTACGAGCAGTACTTC. Protein product: CATPPWGTSGTYEQYF.

V and J are TRBV9 and TRBJ2-5, with 9 bases fitting TRBD1. Trimming took 0 bases from V and 14 from J; bases not matched to a gene: 8. This CDR3 contains 13 residues. Looked up from germline, CDR1 is SGDLS and CDR2 is YYNGEE. CDR3 sequence: CASSVGAGQGIYF. The CDR3 coding sequence is TGTGCCAGCAGCGTAGGGGCGGGACAGGGTATATACTTC.

This clone showed up just a few times. The V gene is TRBV5-6, the J gene TRBJ2-5; D not certain. The J call may be wrong; the DNA end is better matched by TRBJ2-7. CDR1 and CDR2 from the germline V gene are SGHDT and YYEEEE. This CDR3 has 13 residues. The CDR3 reads CASSLAKNYEQYF. The CDR3 DNA reads as TGTGCCAGCAGCTTGGCCAAAAACTACGAGCAGTACTTC.

V usage is TRBV7-9 and J usage is TRBJ2-7; TRBD2 matches 11 bases. Germline V gene data show CDR1 as SEHNR and CDR2 as FQNEAQ (reference sequence). The CDR3 runs 17 residues. The V segment lost 0 bases and the J segment 3 bases; nucleotides outside the gene matches: 7. CDR3 nucleotides: TGTGCCAGCAGCTTAGCTGTATCGGGACTAGCGGACTACGAGCAGTACTTC. This encodes CASSLAVSGLADYEQYF.

The V call is TRBV5-1, the J call TRBJ1-4; 7 bases fit TRBD1. The CDR3 has 16 residues. The germline CDR1 and CDR2 sequences are SGHRS and YFSETQ. J was trimmed by 4 bases and V by 0 bases; bases with no gene match: 6. The CDR3 reads CASSLALTGYNEKLFF. DNA of the CDR3: TGCGCCAGCAGCTTGGCCCTGACAGGGTATAATGAAAAACTGTTTTTT.

The rearrangement uses TRBV9 and TRBJ1-1; TRBD1 is a possible D gene (6 bases). V shed 5 bases and J shed 3 bases, with 14 bases lying between them. The CDR3 totals 14 residues. Germline lookup yields CDR1 SGDLS and CDR2 YYNGEE. The CDR3 reads CASSERGRDTEAFF. Written as DNA, the CDR3 is TGTGCCAGCAGTGAAAGGGGGAGGGACACTGAAGCTTTCTTT.

This clone appeared a single time. The V and J genes are TRBV5-8 and TRBJ1-5, with 12 bases lining up with TRBD1. J gave up 6 bases and V 0 bases, and 4 bases lay outside the gene matches. Germline assignment: CDR1 SGHTS and CDR2 YDEGEE. The CDR3 spans 16 residues. CDR3 DNA: TGTGCCAGCAGCTTGGACGGGACAGGGGGCGTTCAGCCCCAGCATTTT. This codes for CASSLDGTGGVQPQHF.

The chain links TRBV27 to TRBJ2-1; 11 bases line up with TRBD2. The CDR3 covers 16 residues. J was trimmed by 8 bases and V by 6 bases; bases with no gene match: 12. Germline V gene lookup returns CDR1 MNHEY and CDR2 SMNVEV (reference sequence). The CDR3 nucleotides are TGTGCCAGCAGCGGGACTAGCGGTGCTTCCGGCCATGAGCAGTTCTTC. Translated: CASSGTSGASGHEQFF.

This sequence joins TRBV20-1 and TRBJ2-5; D unresolved. The V gene lost 6 bases and the J gene lost 5 bases, with 7 bases spanning the gap. This CDR3 has 10 amino acids. Germline V gene data show CDR1 as DFQATT and CDR2 as SNEGSKA (reference sequence). The CDR3 nucleotides read TGCAGTGCCCTCTCCGAGACCCAGTACTTC. Protein sequence: CSALSETQYF.

The chain employs TRBV7-3 and TRBJ2-3; D is unresolved. CDR3 size: 14 residues. CDR1 is SGHTA, CDR2 FQGTGA, per germline. V was cut by 2 bases and J by 2 bases, with 8 bases left in between. The CDR3 sequence is CASSLGQNTDTQYF. The CDR3 DNA sequence: TGTGCCAGCAGCTTAGGGCAGAACACAGATACGCAGTATTTT.

V and J are TRBV18 and TRBJ2-2, with TRBD2 matching 7 bases. The length of the CDR3 is 14 residues. Germline loops: CDR1 KGHSH, CDR2 LQKENI. J gave up 12 bases and V 6 bases, and 13 bases lay outside the gene matches. The CDR3 spells CASSPRGGTDQLFF. DNA of the CDR3: TGTGCCAGCTCTCCTAGGGGAGGGACCGACCAGCTGTTTTTT.

This chain links TRBV2 with TRBJ2-7; D is possibly TRBD1 (6 bases). The CDR3 is made up of 16 amino acids. Trimming removed 5 bases from V and 5 bases from J, with 22 bases in between. Germline V gene lookup returns CDR1 SNHLY and CDR2 FYNNEI. For the CDR3, the DNA is TGTGCCAGCAGTTACAGGGCGATACGGGCGAGCAACGAGCAGTACTTC. Protein sequence: CASSYRAIRASNEQYF.

The V call is TRBV14, the J call TRBJ2-7; D not certain. The germline gives CDR1 SGHDN, CDR2 FVKESK. The CDR3 extends over 13 amino acids. V was trimmed by 1 base and J by 6 bases, leaving 10 bases between them. The CDR3 sequence is CASSQGLLFEQYF. In DNA form, the CDR3 reads TGTGCCAGCAGCCAAGGCTTACTTTTCGAGCAGTACTTC.

The rearrangement joins TRBV2 to TRBJ1-6; D uncertain. Germline CDR1 and CDR2: SNHLY and FYNNEI. The V end lost 4 bases, the J end lost 10 bases, and 14 bases lay between the germline ends. This CDR3 comprises 14 residues. The CDR3 here is CASSARGRTSPLHF. The DNA of the CDR3 is TGTGCCAGCAGTGCGAGAGGGCGGACCTCACCCCTCCACTTT.

The chain links TRBV7-9 to TRBJ1-5, with D tentatively TRBD1 (6 bases). V was pared by 4 bases and J by 2 bases, with 9 bases between. The CDR3 totals 14 residues. Germline CDR1 is SEHNR and CDR2 is FQNEAQ (reference sequence). The CDR3 spells CASSSEGGNQPQHF. The CDR3 DNA is TGTGCCAGCAGCTCAGAGGGGGGCAATCAGCCCCAGCATTTT.

The chain joins TRBV14 to TRBJ1-1; the D gene is possibly TRBD1 (5 bases). CDR1 and CDR2 (germline): SGHDN, FVKESK. Trimming removed 4 bases at V and 7 bases at J, with 10 bases between. The CDR3 loop spans 12 amino acids. In DNA, the CDR3 is TGTGCCAGCAGCCCGGACACGTATGAAGCTTTCTTT. Translated: CASSPDTYEAFF. The complete variable domain, with remaining parts taken from reference TRBV14 and TRBJ1-1, reads EAGVTQFPSHSVIEKGQTVTLRCDPISGHDNLYWYRRVMGKEIKFLLHFVKESKQDESGMPNNRFLAERTGGTYSTLKVQPAELEDSGVYFCASSPDTYEAFFGQGTRLTVV.

The J gene is TRBJ2-1, the V gene TRBV28; D is ambiguous. Trimming took off 5 bases at V and 5 bases at J, with 10 bases between the two ends. This CDR3 has 13 residues. Germline V lookup: CDR1 MDHEN, CDR2 SYDVKM. CDR3 in DNA: TGTGCCAGCAGTCTCACAAATCACAATGAGCAGTTCTTC. It translates to CASSLTNHNEQFF.

This clone was seen only once. The genes are TRBV27 and TRBJ2-1, with a tentative D call TRBD2 (5 bases). The CDR3 sequence is 15 residues long. CDR1 and CDR2 (germline): MNHEY, SMNVEV (reference sequence). Trimming left V 6 bases short and J 5 bases short, with 17 bases between. In DNA, the CDR3 is TGTGCCAGCAGCTCAGAACGGACTCCTGACAATGAGCAGTTCTTC. Protein: CASSSERTPDNEQFF.

The V and J genes are TRBV23-1 and TRBJ1-5, with D uncertain. TRBV23-1 falls under the ORF class, with uncertain function. The V and J ends lost 6 bases and 0 bases respectively, with 12 bases between them. This CDR3 has 15 residues. The CDR3 DNA reads as TGCGCCAGCAGGTATCCCAACTATAGCAATCAGCCCCAGCATTTT. It yields the protein CASRYPNYSNQPQHF.

A few counts support this clone. The chain links TRBV4-2 to TRBJ1-3, with TRBD1 as a possible D gene (6 bases). This CDR3 comprises 15 residues. With 1 base removed from V and 4 bases from J, the gap between germline ends came to 11 bases. Germline CDR1 LGHNA, CDR2 YNFKEQ. The CDR3 bases are TGTGCCAGCAGCCAAGTTCATGACAGGGGAAACACCATATATTTT. It yields the protein CASSQVHDRGNTIYF.

This chain uses TRBV6-1 with TRBJ2-7, with 7 bases fitting TRBD2. Germline V gene sequence: CDR1 MNHNS, CDR2 SASEGT. Trimming cost V 6 bases and J 0 bases; bases outside gene matches: 2. The CDR3 covers 13 residues. As DNA, the CDR3 is TGTGCCAGCAGCGGGACTATCTCCTACGAGCAGTACTTC. Residues: CASSGTISYEQYF.

V usage is TRBV6-5 and J usage is TRBJ2-5, with TRBD1 matching over 11 bases. The germline gives CDR1 MNHEY, CDR2 SVGAGI. The J segment lost 5 bases and the V segment lost 6 bases, leaving 5 bases of the junction unmatched. CDR3 length: 14 amino acids. Here the CDR3 reads CASSRDRGFETQYF. CDR3 DNA: TGTGCCAGCAGCCGGGACAGGGGGTTTGAGACCCAGTACTTC.

In regard to this clone: Other nucleotide sequences from this sample produce the same CDR3. The genes are TRBV6-5 and TRBJ1-5; 7 bases agree with TRBD1. This CDR3 comprises 14 residues. CDR1 and CDR2 from the germline V gene are MNHEY and SVGAGI. After removal of 5 bases from V and 2 bases from J, the junction contained 3 bases not matched to a gene. CDR3 sequence reads: CASSRQGGNQPQHF. The DNA of the CDR3 is TGTGCCAGCAGTCGACAGGGTGGCAATCAGCCCCAGCATTTT.

V usage is TRBV4-1 and J usage is TRBJ2-2; D may be TRBD1 (5 bases). This CDR3 comprises 13 residues. Germline CDR1 MGHRA, CDR2 YSYEKL. V was clipped by 4 bases and J by 5 bases, with 8 bases between them. The chain's CDR3 is CASSLGATGELFF. The CDR3 nucleotides read TGCGCCAGCAGCCTTGGGGCGACCGGGGAGCTGTTTTTT.

V is TRBV7-6 and J is TRBJ2-5, with TRBD2 matching 13 bases. In germline, CDR1 is SGHVS, CDR2 FNYEAQ. V lost 5 bases and J lost 5; bases outside the gene matches: 5. The CDR3 spans 15 residues. In DNA form, the CDR3 reads TGTGCCAGCAGCCCCGGACTAGCGGGAGAGGAGACCCAGTACTTC. Amino acids: CASSPGLAGEETQYF. Filled out from reference TRBV7-6 and TRBJ2-5, the complete variable domain reads GAGVSQSPRYKVTKRGQDVALRCDPISGHVSLYWYRQALGQGPEFLTYFNYEAQQDKSGLPNDRFSAERPEGSISTLTIQRTEQRDSAMYRCASSPGLAGEETQYFGPGTRLLVL.

This clone was found a few times. The chain is built from TRBV14 and TRBJ1-2; possible D gene TRBD1, 5 bases. V lost 0 bases and J 6 bases, leaving 11 bases between the germline ends. The CDR3 consists of 14 residues. The germline CDR1 and CDR2 sequences are SGHDN and FVKESK. CDR3 protein: CASSQEWAGHGYTF. Here the CDR3 DNA reads TGTGCCAGCAGCCAAGAGTGGGCGGGACATGGCTACACCTTC. The full variable domain, completed using reference TRBV14 and TRBJ1-2, is EAGVTQFPSHSVIEKGQTVTLRCDPISGHDNLYWYRRVMGKEIKFLLHFVKESKQDESGMPNNRFLAERTGGTYSTLKVQPAELEDSGVYFCASSQEWAGHGYTFGSGTRLTVV.

This chain links TRBV18 with TRBJ1-1, with D uncertain. CDR1 is KGHSH and CDR2 is LQKENI in the germline V gene. The CDR3 is 13 residues long. Trimming pared 4 bases from V and 0 bases from J, leaving 6 bases between. CDR3 protein: CASSRPLNTEAFF. The CDR3 DNA reads as TGTGCCAGCTCACGGCCCCTGAACACTGAAGCTTTCTTT.

This clone was recorded a few times. This chain joins TRBV18 and TRBJ1-2; D not resolved. V was clipped by 0 bases and J by 4 bases, with 12 bases between them. The CDR3 is 15 residues long. Germline values: CDR1 KGHSH, CDR2 LQKENI. The CDR3 protein is CASSPPTGEGYGYTF. Here the CDR3 DNA reads TGTGCCAGCTCACCACCGACCGGGGAGGGCTATGGCTACACCTTC.

This CDR3 reads CASSYSTSGTGEQFF. DNA of the CDR3: TGTGCCAGCAGTTACTCGACTAGCGGGACAGGTGAGCAGTTCTTC. The V gene is TRBV6-5, the J gene TRBJ2-1; TRBD2 matches 11 bases. The germline CDR1 and CDR2 sequences are MNHEY and SVGAGI. V gave up 0 bases and J gave up 9 bases; unmatched junction bases: 4. CDR3 length: 15 amino acids.

CDR3 coding DNA: TGCGCCAGCAGCCAGACTCCTGTAGAGGCTAATGAGCAGTTCTTC. Translating gives CASSQTPVEANEQFF. This chain connects TRBV5-1 to TRBJ2-1; D gene unclear. Trimming pared 4 bases from V and 7 bases from J, leaving 18 bases between. CDR1 and CDR2 from the germline V gene are SGHRS and YFSETQ. The CDR3 length is 15 residues.

The CDR3 coding sequence is TGTGCCAGCACCCGTTCTAGCGGGAGTGACTACGAGCAGTACTTC. Protein product: CASTRSSGSDYEQYF. The V call is TRBV2, the J call TRBJ2-7; 10 bases fit TRBD2. Germline loops: CDR1 SNHLY, CDR2 FYNNEI. The CDR3 consists of 15 residues. V lost 7 bases to trimming and J lost 3 bases; unmatched junction nucleotides: 9.

This sequence joins TRBV28 and TRBJ2-2; 7 nucleotides line up with TRBD2. The trim removed 6 bases at V and 7 bases at J, leaving 11 bases unmatched. The CDR3 contains 15 residues. Germline assignment: CDR1 MDHEN and CDR2 SYDVKM. CDR3 sequence (DNA): TGTGCCAGCAGCAATGCCGGGAGGCGGGACGGGGAGCTGTTTTTT. Its translation is CASSNAGRRDGELFF.